Listed here is a single T cell receptor (beta chain). The CDR3 has 13 residues. Trimming left V 3 bases short and J 0 bases short, with 5 bases between. Germline loops: CDR1 SGHNT, CDR2 YYREEE (reference sequence). Original methodology: How many nucleated cells were present was estimated from reference gene primer amplification. TCRdb keeps only in-frame clones here, not all; method: immunoSEQ multiplex PCR. V and J calls plus clone size are reproduced from that table; the DNA served to infer D and trimming. The data contain 200,000 to 300,000 clones, 83% of them singletons. These data originate in a study of blood T cell repertoires in COVID-19. Study-wide background: Samples of COVID-19 (acute and convalescent) were obtained from the United States, Italy and Spain.

The clonotype originates from a human donor in a cohort sampled during active COVID-19. Sequencing was done on a sample of peripheral blood. The rearrangement joins TRBV5-4 to TRBJ2-3; no clear D gene. The CDR3 sequence: CASSSPSTDTQYF. The CDR3, as DNA: TGTGCCAGCAGCTCCCCAAGCACAGATACGCAGTATTTT.